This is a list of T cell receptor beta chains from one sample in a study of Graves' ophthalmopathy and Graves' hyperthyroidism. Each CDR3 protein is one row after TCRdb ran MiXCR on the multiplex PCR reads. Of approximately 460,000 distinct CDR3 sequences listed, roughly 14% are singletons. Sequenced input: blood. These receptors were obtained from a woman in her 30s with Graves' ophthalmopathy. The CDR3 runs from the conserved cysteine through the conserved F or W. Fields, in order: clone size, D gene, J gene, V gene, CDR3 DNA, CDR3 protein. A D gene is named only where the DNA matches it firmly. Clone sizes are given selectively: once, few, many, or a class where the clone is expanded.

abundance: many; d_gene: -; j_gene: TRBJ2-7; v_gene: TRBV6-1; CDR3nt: TGTGCCAGCAGGCCGACAGGCCCGGACGAGCAGTACTTC; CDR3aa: CASRPTGPDEQYF
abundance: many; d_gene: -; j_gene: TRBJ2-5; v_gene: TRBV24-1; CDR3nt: TGTGCCACCAGTGATCCCACAGGGAGCGGAGAGACCCAGTACTTC; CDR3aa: CATSDPTGSGETQYF
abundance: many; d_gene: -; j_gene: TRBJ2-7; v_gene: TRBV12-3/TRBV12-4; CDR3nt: TGTGCCAGCAGTCCCCTTATTACCTACGAGCAGTACTTC; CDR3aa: CASSPLITYEQYF
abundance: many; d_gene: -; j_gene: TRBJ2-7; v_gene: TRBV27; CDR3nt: TGTGCCAGCAGACCAGGCTCCCTCTCCTACGAGCAGTACTTC; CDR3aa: CASRPGSLSYEQYF
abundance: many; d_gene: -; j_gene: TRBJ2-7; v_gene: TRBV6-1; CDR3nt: TGTGCCAGCAGCTTCACGGCAGGGGCGAGATACGAGCAGTACTTC; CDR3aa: CASSFTAGARYEQYF
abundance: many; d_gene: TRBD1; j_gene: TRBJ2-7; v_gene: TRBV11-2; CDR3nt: TGTGCCAGCAGCTTGTCCATCGACAGGGAAATCAACGAGCAGTACTTC; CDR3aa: CASSLSIDREINEQYF
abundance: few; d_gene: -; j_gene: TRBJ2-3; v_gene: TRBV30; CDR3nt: TGTGCCTGGAGTGTCACAGATACGCAGTATTTT; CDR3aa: CAWSVTDTQYF
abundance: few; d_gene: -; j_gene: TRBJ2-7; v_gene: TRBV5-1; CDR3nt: TGCGCCAGCAGCCCGAAAGGGACCCTAAATTCGGCGCAGTACTTC; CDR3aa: CASSPKGTLNSAQYF
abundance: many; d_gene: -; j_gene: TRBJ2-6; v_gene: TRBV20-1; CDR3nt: TGCAGTGCTAGGGGGCAGGTGGAAACAACTCTGGGCGCCAACGTCCTGACTTTC; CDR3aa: CSARGQVETTLGANVLTF
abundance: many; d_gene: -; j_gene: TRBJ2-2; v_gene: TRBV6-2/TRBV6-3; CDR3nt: TGTGCCAGCAGTTCGGGTTTGGAGCTGTTTTTT; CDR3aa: CASSSGLELFF
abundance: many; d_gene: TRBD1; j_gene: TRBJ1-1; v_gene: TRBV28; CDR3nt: TGTGCCAGCAGCGTCCCGGGACAGGGGACGAACACTGAAGCTTTCTTT; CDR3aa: CASSVPGQGTNTEAFF
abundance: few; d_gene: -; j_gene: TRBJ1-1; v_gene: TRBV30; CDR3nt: TGTGCCGGGATCCACGGGGACACTGAAGCTTTCTTT; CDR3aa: CAGIHGDTEAFF
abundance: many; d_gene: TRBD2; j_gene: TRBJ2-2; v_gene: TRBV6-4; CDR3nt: TGTGCCAGCAGTGACTCAGCGGGGCTGGCGGAGGTGCTGTTTTTT; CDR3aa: CASSDSAGLAEVLFF
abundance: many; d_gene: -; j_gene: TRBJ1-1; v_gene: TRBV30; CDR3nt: TGTGCCTGGAGTGTACGAGGGGATGAAGCTTTCTTT; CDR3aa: CAWSVRGDEAFF
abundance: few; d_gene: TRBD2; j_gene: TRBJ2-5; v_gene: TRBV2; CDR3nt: TGTGCCAGCAGGGTTACTAGCGGAAAGTACCAAGAGACCCAGTACTTC; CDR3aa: CASRVTSGKYQETQYF
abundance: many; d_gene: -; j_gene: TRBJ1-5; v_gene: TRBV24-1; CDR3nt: TGTGCCACCAGTGATTCTACAGATAGCAATCAGCCCCAGCATTTT; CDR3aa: CATSDSTDSNQPQHF
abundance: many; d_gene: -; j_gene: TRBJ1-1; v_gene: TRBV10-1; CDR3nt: TGCGCCAGCAGTGACCCACAGTCTGAAGCTTTCTTT; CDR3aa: CASSDPQSEAFF
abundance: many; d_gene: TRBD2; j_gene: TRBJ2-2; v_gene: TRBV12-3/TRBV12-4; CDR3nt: TGTGCCAGCACCCCGGGGGGTGACGGGGAGCTGTTTTTT; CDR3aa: CASTPGGDGELFF
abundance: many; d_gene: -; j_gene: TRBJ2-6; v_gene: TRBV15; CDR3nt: TGTGCCACCAGCAGAGACCAATTCGGGGGACATTTGGCCAACGTCCTGACTTTC; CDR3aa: CATSRDQFGGHLANVLTF
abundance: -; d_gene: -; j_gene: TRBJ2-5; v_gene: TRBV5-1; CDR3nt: TGCGCCAGCAGCTTGGCCCGGCGGAAGGAGACCCAGTACTTC; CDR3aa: CASSLARRKETQYF
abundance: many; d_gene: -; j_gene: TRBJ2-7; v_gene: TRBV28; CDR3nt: TGTGCCAGCAGTTTATGGCCCTACGAGCAGTACTTC; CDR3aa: CASSLWPYEQYF
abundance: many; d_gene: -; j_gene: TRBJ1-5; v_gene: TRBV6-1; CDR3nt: TGTGCCAGCAGCGACAGGAGAAATCAGCCCCAGCATTTT; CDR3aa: CASSDRRNQPQHF
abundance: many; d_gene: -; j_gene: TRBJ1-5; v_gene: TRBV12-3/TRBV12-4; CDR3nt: TGTGCCAGCACTTTGGAGGTTGCGAGCAATCAGCCCCAGCATTTT; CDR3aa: CASTLEVASNQPQHF
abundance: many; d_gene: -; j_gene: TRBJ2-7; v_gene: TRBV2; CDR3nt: TGTGCCAGCAGTGAAAGAGGGGCCTACGAGCAGTACTTC; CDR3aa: CASSERGAYEQYF
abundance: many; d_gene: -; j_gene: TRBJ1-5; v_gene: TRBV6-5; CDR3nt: TGTGCCAGCAGTTACTCGGGGGCGGATCAGCCCCAGCATTTT; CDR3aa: CASSYSGADQPQHF
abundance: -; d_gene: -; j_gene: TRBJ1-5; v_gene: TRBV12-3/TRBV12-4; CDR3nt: TGTGCCAGCAGTCATTCGGGCCAGCAGCCCCAGCATTTT; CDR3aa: CASSHSGQQPQHF
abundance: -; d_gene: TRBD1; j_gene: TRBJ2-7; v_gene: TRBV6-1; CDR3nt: TGTGCCAGCAAGGCCCGGGACAGGGCCTACGAGCAGTACTTC; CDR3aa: CASKARDRAYEQYF
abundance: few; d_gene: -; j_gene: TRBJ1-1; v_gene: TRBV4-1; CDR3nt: TGCGCCAGCAGCCGCCTTGGGGAGGGCGCTTACACTGAAGCTTTCTTT; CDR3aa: CASSRLGEGAYTEAFF
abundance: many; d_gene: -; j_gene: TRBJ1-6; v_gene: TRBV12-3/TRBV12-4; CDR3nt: TGTGCCAGCAGTTTCGGGGGGCAGGGAGATTCACCCCTCCACTTT; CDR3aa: CASSFGGQGDSPLHF
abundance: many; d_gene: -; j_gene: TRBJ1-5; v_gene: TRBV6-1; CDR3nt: TGTGCCAGCAGACCCGATCAGCCCCAGCATTTT; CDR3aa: CASRPDQPQHF
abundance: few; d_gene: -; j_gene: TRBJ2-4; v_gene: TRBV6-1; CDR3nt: TGTGCCAGCAGTCCCTACCCGGGCAGGCGCGGCATTCAGTACTTC; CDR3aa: CASSPYPGRRGIQYF
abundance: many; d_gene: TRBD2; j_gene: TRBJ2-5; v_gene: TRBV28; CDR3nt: TGTGCCAGCAGTTACTTAGCGGGACGAGAGACCCAGTACTTC; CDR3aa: CASSYLAGRETQYF
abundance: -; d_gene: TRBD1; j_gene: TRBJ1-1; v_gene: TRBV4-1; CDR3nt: TGCTCCAGCAGCCAAGATCGCACACAGGGGGCGAGATCCACTGAAGCTTTCTTT; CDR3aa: CSSSQDRTQGARSTEAFF
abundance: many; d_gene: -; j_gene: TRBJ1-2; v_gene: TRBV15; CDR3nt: TGTGCCACCAGCAGATTCCTGGGGGATGGCTACACCTTC; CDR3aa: CATSRFLGDGYTF
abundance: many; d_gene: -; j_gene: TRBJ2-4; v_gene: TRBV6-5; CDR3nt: TGTGCCAGCAGTTACGACGGTGTAGCCAAAAACATTCAGTACTTC; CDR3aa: CASSYDGVAKNIQYF
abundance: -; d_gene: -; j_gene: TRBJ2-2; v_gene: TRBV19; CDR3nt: TGTGCCAGTAGTAAGATTGGAGGGCGCGACACCGGGGAGCTGTTTTTT; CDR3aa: CASSKIGGRDTGELFF
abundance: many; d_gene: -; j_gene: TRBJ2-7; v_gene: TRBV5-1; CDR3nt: TGCGCCAGCAGCCCCCTAATAGGGAACGAGCAGTACTTC; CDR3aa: CASSPLIGNEQYF
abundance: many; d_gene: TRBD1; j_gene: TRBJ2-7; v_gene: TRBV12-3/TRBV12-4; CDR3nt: TGTGCCAGCACTGGGACAGGGTTCTACGAGCAGTACTTC; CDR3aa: CASTGTGFYEQYF
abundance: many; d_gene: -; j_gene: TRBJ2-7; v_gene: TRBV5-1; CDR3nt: TGCGCCAGCAGCTTGTGGAGGGGCTACGAGCAGTACTTC; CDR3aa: CASSLWRGYEQYF
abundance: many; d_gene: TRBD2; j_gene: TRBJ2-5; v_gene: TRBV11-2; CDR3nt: TGTGCCAGCAGCTCGATAGCGGGAAGGCAGACCCAGTACTTC; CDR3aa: CASSSIAGRQTQYF
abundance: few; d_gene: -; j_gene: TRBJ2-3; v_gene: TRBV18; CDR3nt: TGTGCCAGCTCACGAAGTGAGGTCTACACAGATACGCAGTATTTT; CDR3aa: CASSRSEVYTDTQYF
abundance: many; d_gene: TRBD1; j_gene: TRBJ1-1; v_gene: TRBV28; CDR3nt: TGTGCCAGCATGGGGGTCCGTCCGGGACAGGCTGAAGAAGCTTTCTTT; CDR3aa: CASMGVRPGQAEEAFF
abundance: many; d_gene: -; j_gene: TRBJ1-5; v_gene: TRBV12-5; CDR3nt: TGTGCTAGTGGTCCACAAGGGTCTGGGCCCCAGCATTTT; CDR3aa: CASGPQGSGPQHF
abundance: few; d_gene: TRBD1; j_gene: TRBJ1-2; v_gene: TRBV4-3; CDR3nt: TGCGCCAGCAGCCAAGTTTGGGGACAGGGGAACTATGGCTACACCTTC; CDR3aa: CASSQVWGQGNYGYTF
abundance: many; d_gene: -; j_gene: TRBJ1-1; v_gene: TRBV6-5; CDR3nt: TGTGCCAGCAGTTACGACAGACTCGGGACTGAAGCTTTCTTT; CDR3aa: CASSYDRLGTEAFF
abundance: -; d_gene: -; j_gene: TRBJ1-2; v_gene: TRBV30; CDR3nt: TGTGCCTGCCCCAGGACAACTTCAGCTAACTATGGCTACACCTTC; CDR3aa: CACPRTTSANYGYTF
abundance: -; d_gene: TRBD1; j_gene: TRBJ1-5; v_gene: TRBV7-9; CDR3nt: TGTGCCAGCAGCGCGACAGGGACTCAGCCCCAGCATTTT; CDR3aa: CASSATGTQPQHF
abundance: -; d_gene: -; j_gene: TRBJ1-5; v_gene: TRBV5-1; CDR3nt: TGCGCCAGCAGCTTAACCCCATTGAGGGGGGATCAGCCCCAGCATTTT; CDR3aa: CASSLTPLRGDQPQHF
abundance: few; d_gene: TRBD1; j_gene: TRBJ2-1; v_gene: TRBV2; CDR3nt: TGTGCCAGCAAAGTGGGCAGGGGGAACGATGAGCAGTTCTTC; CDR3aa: CASKVGRGNDEQFF
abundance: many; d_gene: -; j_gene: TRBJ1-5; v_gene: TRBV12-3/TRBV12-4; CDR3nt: TGTGCCAGCAGTTTTGGTGGAAGATCAGACGGAGGTCAGCCCCAGCATTTT; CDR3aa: CASSFGGRSDGGQPQHF
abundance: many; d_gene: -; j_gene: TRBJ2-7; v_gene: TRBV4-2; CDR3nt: TGTGCCAGCAGCGACGCGGCGGGTAGGGAGTACTTC; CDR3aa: CASSDAAGREYF
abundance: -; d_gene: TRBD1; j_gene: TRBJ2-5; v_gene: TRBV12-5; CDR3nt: TGTGCTAGTGGCTCGGACAGGGGAGAGACCCAGTACTTC; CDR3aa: CASGSDRGETQYF
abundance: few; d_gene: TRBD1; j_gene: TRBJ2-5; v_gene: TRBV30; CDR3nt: TGTGCCTGGGTCCCGGGACAGGGAGATGGAGTGACCCAGTACTTC; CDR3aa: CAWVPGQGDGVTQYF